This TCR beta chain was sequenced during a study of graft-versus-host responses after intestinal transplantation. This clone was detected only once. What it binds is unknown. Data came from immunoSEQ multiplex PCR; TCRdb stores just in-frame clones and leaves some out. The profile shows around 100,000 clones, 91% of them singletons. Trimming took off 3 bases at V and 4 bases at J, with 13 bases between the two ends. CDR1 is SGDLS, CDR2 YYNGEE, per germline. The CDR3 runs 15 residues. The V and J genes are TRBV9 and TRBJ1-4; no clear D. This receptor was taken from a human donor who was the organ donor for an intestinal transplant. Sequenced material: unstimulated CD4+ T cells sorted from spleen or lymph node cells, taken before transplant. The CDR3 DNA reads TGTGCCAGCAGCGCCGGGTCCTCTTTTAATGAAAAACTGTTTTTT. This encodes CASSAGSSFNEKLFF.